Below, 32 T cell receptor delta chains from the same sample are listed, as sequenced in a study of gamma-delta T cells after stem cell transplantation. TCRdb reprocessed the RT-PCR reads through CATT. The data contain more than 1,500 delta-chain clones, under 5% of them seen just once; the ten biggest clones take up around 36%. Sequencing used gamma-delta T cells. Receptor source: a human donor. It is not recorded whose cells these are; they may come from a transplant donor.

A word on this clone: Given a much more abundant clone one base away, this may be a read error. V and J are TRDV2 and TRDJ1; 7 bases line up with TRDD3. J lost 4 bases, V lost 2 bases, and 9 bases had no gene match. The CDR3 has 15 amino acids. The germline V gene encodes CDR1 GEAIGNYY and CDR2 EKD. CDR3 bases: TGTGCCTGTGACAACCTGGGGGTTCAGGACGATAAACTCATCTTT. Its protein is CACDNLGVQDDKLIF.

This clone was counted between two and nine times. A read error likely explains why the TCRdb protein, taken from a much larger clone, differs from this DNA's translation at residue 8; the protein shown is translated from the DNA. The chain is built from TRDV2 and TRDJ4; D possibly corresponds to TRDD3 (6 bases). The CDR3 is made up of 17 amino acids. V lost 4 bases, J lost 1 base, and 24 bases lay in between. In germline, CDR1 is GEAIGNYY, CDR2 EKD. CDR3 in amino acids: CACEKLGGTEDFRPLIF. CDR3 DNA: TGTGCCTGTGAAAAGTTGGGGGGTACCGAGGATTTCAGACCCCTGATCTTT.

In its sample, this clone was seen a few times. A far bigger clonotype differs at one base, so this is likely a read error. This sequence joins TRDV2 and TRDJ3; 10 bases align to TRDD3. Losses at the gene ends were 4 bases for V and 0 bases for J; bases not matched to a gene: 14. Germline lookup yields CDR1 GEAIGNYY and CDR2 EKD. The CDR3 has 21 amino acids. As DNA, the CDR3 is TGTGCCTGTGATCGTTTAATGGGGGATACCCCTAGCTCCTGGGACACCCGACAGATGTTTTTC. It encodes CACDRLMGDTPSSWDTRQMFF.

This clone was seen a handful of times. TCRdb attributes to this sequence the protein of a much larger clone, which differs from the DNA translation at residue 15; a read error is likely, and the protein displayed is translated from the DNA. The chain combines TRDV2 with TRDJ1; D gene ambiguous. CDR3 length: 18 amino acids. Germline CDR1 reads GEAIGNYY; CDR2 reads EKD. CDR3: CACDTLSGPSTYTDRLIF. The CDR3 DNA sequence: TGTGCCTGTGACACCTTGTCCGGTCCCTCTACATACACCGATAGACTCATCTTT.

Regarding this clone: TCRdb lists the protein of a much larger clone for this DNA, which differs at residue 2, so this is likely a read error; the protein given here is translated from the DNA itself. The chain carries TRDV2 and TRDJ3; D not certain. This CDR3 is 18 amino acids long. Germline loops: CDR1 GEAIGNYY, CDR2 EKD. The CDR3 bases are TGTTCCTGTGACACCTTAAGTGGGAGTTCCTGGGACACCCGACAGATGTTTTTC. Translated, it gives CSCDTLSGSSWDTRQMFF.

There are a few counts of this clone. The J gene is TRDJ3, the V gene TRDV2, with TRDD3 matching 9 bases. With 4 bases clipped from V and 0 bases from J, the junction kept 15 bases outside the gene matches. The CDR3 totals 21 residues. CDR1 and CDR2 from the germline V gene are GEAIGNYY and EKD. The CDR3 region is CACDWVLGDDRSSWDTRQMFF. The DNA for the CDR3 is TGTGCCTGTGATTGGGTACTGGGGGACGACCGGAGCTCCTGGGACACCCGACAGATGTTTTTC.

This clone is medium-sized by share. A read error is possible here, since a much larger clone lies one base away. The chain combines TRDV2 with TRDJ1, with D perhaps matching TRDD3 (5 bases). V was cut by 1 base and J by 1 base, with 9 bases left in between. Germline V gives CDR1 GEAIGNYY, CDR2 EKD. The length of the CDR3 is 14 residues. As DNA, the CDR3 is TGTGCCTGTGACACGATCTGGGCCACCGATAAACTCATCTTT. Encoded protein: CACDTIWATDKLIF.

Regarding this clone: The protein TCRdb lists belongs to a much larger clone and differs from this DNA's translation at residue 7, which points to a read error; the protein shown is made from the DNA. CDR3 in amino acids: CACDPLRDNFVATDKLIF. As DNA, the CDR3 is TGTGCCTGTGACCCTCTGAGGGATAATTTTGTTGCAACCGATAAACTCATCTTT. The chain is built from TRDV2 and TRDJ1; D is possibly TRDD3 (6 bases). The V end lost 3 bases, the J end lost 2 bases, and 24 bases lay between the germline ends. Germline CDR1 and CDR2: GEAIGNYY and EKD. CDR3 length equals 18 residues.

This clone is large by share. Different DNA sequences within this sample yield the same CDR3. The rearrangement joins TRDV2 to TRDJ3; D call uncertain. V lost 0 bases and J 5 bases, leaving 22 bases between the germline ends. Germline loops: CDR1 GEAIGNYY, CDR2 EKD. The CDR3 consists of 20 residues. Here the CDR3 reads CACDTGGLLGLSRDTRQMFF. CDR3 coding DNA: TGTGCCTGTGACACCGGAGGATTACTCGGCCTTAGCAGGGACACCCGACAGATGTTTTTC.

On this clone: This sequence is one base from a far larger clone and is likely a read error. V and J are TRDV2 and TRDJ1; perhaps TRDD3 as D (5 bases). Germline CDR1 reads GEAIGNYY; CDR2 reads EKD. This CDR3 comprises 21 residues. Trimming removed 1 base from V and 0 bases from J, with 29 bases in between. Here the CDR3 DNA reads TGTGCCTGTGACACTATAACCGCGGGGACTCTACCCCTAAGGTACACCGATAAACTCATCTTT. Protein product: CACDTITAGTLPLRYTDKLIF.

For this clone: This DNA translates differently at residue 9 from the TCRdb protein, which is that of a much larger clone; a read error is likely, and the protein shown is the DNA's own translation. The V call is TRDV2, the J call TRDJ1; 8 nucleotides agree with TRDD3. CDR1 and CDR2 from the germline V gene are GEAIGNYY and EKD. The junction had 9 bases not matched to a gene; V was cut back by 4 bases and J by 0 bases. The CDR3 spans 16 residues. CDR3 residues: CACDLLGARYTDKLIF. CDR3 DNA: TGTGCCTGTGATTTACTGGGGGCTCGGTACACCGATAAACTCATCTTT.

This clone occurred a few times. TCRdb attributes to this sequence the protein of a much larger clone, which differs from the DNA translation at residue 13; a read error is likely, and the protein displayed is translated from the DNA. The rearrangement links TRDV2 to TRDJ1, with TRDD3 matching 13 bases. CDR1 and CDR2 (germline): GEAIGNYY, EKD. The CDR3 length is 15 residues. This CDR3 is CACDTVLGDTGKPIF. The CDR3 region has the DNA TGTGCCTGTGACACCGTACTGGGGGATACGGGTAAACCCATCTTT.

This clone was recorded a few times. A far larger clone differs by one base, so this is likely a read error. The chain uses TRDV2 and TRDJ3; weak D call: TRDD3 (6 bases). The CDR3 has 19 amino acids. Germline CDR1 is GEAIGNYY and CDR2 is EKD. The V gene lost 0 bases and the J gene lost 0 bases, with 14 bases spanning the gap. The CDR3 coding sequence is TGTGCCTGTGACACCGTGGGGGGTACACTCTCCTGGGACACCCGACAGATGTTTTTC. Protein product: CACDTVGGTLSWDTRQMFF.

About this clone: The TCRdb record carries a much larger clone's protein, which differs from this DNA's translation at residue 6; a read error is the likely cause, and the protein listed here is the DNA translation. CDR3 in amino acids: CACDTAGGGFTDKLIF. CDR3 coding DNA: TGTGCCTGTGACACCGCTGGTGGGGGTTTCACCGATAAACTCATCTTT. This chain uses TRDV2 with TRDJ1; possible D gene TRDD3, 6 bases. V shed 0 bases and J shed 1 base, with 14 bases lying between them. This CDR3 has 16 amino acids. Germline loops: CDR1 GEAIGNYY, CDR2 EKD.

This clone appeared a few times. TCRdb's protein for this DNA is that of a much larger clone and differs from the translation at residue 14, likely a read error; the protein shown is the DNA translation. This chain uses TRDV2 with TRDJ1; 9 bases are a match to TRDD2. The CDR3 extends over 19 amino acids. J gave up 3 bases and V 3 bases, and 19 bases lay outside the gene matches. The germline gives CDR1 GEAIGNYY, CDR2 EKD. CDR3 sequence (DNA): TGTGCCTGTGACTCCCTTCCTACTGAACTGGGGTCCAACTCCGATAAACTCATCTTT. Its protein is CACDSLPTELGSNSDKLIF.

This clone is medium-sized. A much bigger clone sits one base away, suggesting this may be a read error. V gene TRDV2 combines with J gene TRDJ3; D is possibly TRDD3 (6 bases). Germline-derived CDR1 and CDR2 are GEAIGNYY and EKD. The CDR3 length is 19 residues. The V end lost 0 bases, the J end lost 0 bases, and 14 bases lay between the germline ends. The CDR3 here is CACDTVGATLSWDTRQMFF. The CDR3 DNA reads TGTGCCTGTGACACCGTGGGGGCTACACTCTCCTGGGACACCCGACAGATGTTTTTC.

A word on this clone: Given a far larger clone just one base away, this is likely a sequencing read error. This same CDR3 is encoded by further DNA sequences in the sample. J is TRDJ1 and V is TRDV2; D is perhaps TRDD3 (5 bases). The CDR3 loop spans 14 amino acids. CDR1 is GEAIGNYY, CDR2 EKD, per germline. CDR3 region: CACDTVGGTDKLIF. In nucleotides, the CDR3 is TGCGCCTGTGACACCGTCGGGGGGACCGATAAACTCATCTTT.

Concerning this clone itself: At one boundary the junction diverges from the germline segment, which might be a read error. The gene calls are TRDV2 and TRDJ1; D ambiguous. CDR1 GEAIGNYY and CDR2 EKD come from the germline V gene. This CDR3 is built from 21 residues. In DNA form, the CDR3 reads TGTGCCTGTGACACCCTCATGCCAGGTCTTACGGGACGAGGCCTTACCGCTAAACTCATCTTT. Its translation is CACDTLMPGLTGRGLTAKLIF.

A remark on this clone: This likely stems from a read error, as it lies one base from a far larger clone. Other DNA sequences of this sample code for an identical CDR3. This chain joins TRDV2 and TRDJ2; 7 bases agree with TRDD3. J was trimmed by 0 bases and V by 0 bases; bases with no gene match: 18. The length of the CDR3 is 21 residues. Looked up from germline, CDR1 is GEAIGNYY and CDR2 is EKD. The CDR3 region has the DNA TGTGCCTGTGACACCTTGGGACTGGGGTCGTCTGTCGAACCTTTGACAGCACAACTCTTCTTT. This encodes CACDTLGLGSSVEPLTAQLFF.

This clone is medium-sized (0.01 to 0.1%) in the sample. This is likely an artifact of a read error, given a far larger clone one base away. V is TRDV1 and J is TRDJ1, with 10 bases identical to TRDD3. Germline V gene lookup returns CDR1 TSWWSYY and CDR2 QGS. This CDR3 contains 22 residues. The CDR3: CALRESPISYYWGIRGTDKLIF. The CDR3 DNA follows: TGTGCTCTTAGGGAAAGCCCCATATCTTATTACTGGGGGATCAGGGGCACCGATAAACTCATCTTT.

This clone was detected a few times. TCRdb attributes to this sequence the protein of a much larger clone, which differs from the DNA translation at residue 10; a read error is likely, and the protein displayed is translated from the DNA. V usage is TRDV2 and J usage is TRDJ1; 9 bases agree with TRDD3. With V trimmed by 3 bases and J by 2 bases, 15 bases remained unmatched. CDR1 is GEAIGNYY, CDR2 EKD, per germline. The CDR3 consists of 18 residues. CDR3 nucleotides: TGTGCCTGTGACCCCATCTTGGGGGATATGCGTTTGACCGATAAACTCATCTTT. Encoded protein: CACDPILGDMRLTDKLIF.

Comments on this clone: TCRdb's protein for this DNA is that of a much larger clone and differs from the translation at residue 13, likely a read error; the protein shown is the DNA translation. The DNA of the CDR3 is TGTGCCTGTGACACCTTAAGTGGGAGTTCCTGGGACTCCCGACAGATGTTTTTC. Its translation: CACDTLSGSSWDSRQMFF. The J gene is TRDJ3, the V gene TRDV2; D is possibly TRDD2 or TRDD3 (5 bases each). Germline V gene sequence: CDR1 GEAIGNYY, CDR2 EKD. There are 18 residues in the CDR3.

This clone has more than one count but fewer than ten. One base separates it from a far larger clone, so it is likely a read error. The chain employs TRDV2 and TRDJ1; 7 positions match TRDD3. The V and J ends lost 7 bases and 0 bases, in that order; junction bases with no gene match: 16. The CDR3 consists of 17 residues. Germline V gives CDR1 GEAIGNYY, CDR2 EKD. CDR3 DNA: TGTGCCTGCGATAGGCTACTGGGGCACCAGGACACCGATAAACTCATCTTT. Residues: CACDRLLGHQDTDKLIF.

Sample share makes this clone medium-sized (0.01 to 0.1%). A read error may be the cause here, since a much bigger clone is one base away. The V gene is TRDV2, the J gene TRDJ1; 11 nucleotides line up with TRDD3. The CDR3 is 15 residues long. Germline V gene data show CDR1 as GEAIGNYY and CDR2 as EKD. The CDR3 spells CACDSLGDTTGKLIF. The CDR3 nucleotides are TGTGCCTGTGACTCCCTGGGGGATACAACCGGTAAACTCATCTTT.

By its share, this clone is medium-sized (0.01 to 0.1%). This likely stems from a read error, as it lies one base from a far larger clone. The rearrangement joins TRDV2 to TRDJ1, with TRDD3 matching over 8 bases. The germline V gene has CDR1 GEAIGNYY and CDR2 EKD. This CDR3 contains 16 residues. CDR3 sequence (DNA): TGTGCCCGTGATTTACTGGGGGCTCAGTACACCGATAAACTCATCTTT. Its protein product is CARDLLGAQYTDKLIF.

This clone was counted between two and nine times. A read error is the likely source, as a far larger clone sits one nucleotide away. This chain links TRDV2 with TRDJ1, with unresolved D. The germline CDR1 and CDR2 sequences are GEAIGNYY and EKD. The CDR3 is 14 amino acids. The CDR3 nucleotides are TGTGCCTGTGACTCATTAGTCTTAGGCGATAATCTCATCTTT. As protein: CACDSLVLGDNLIF.

This clone appeared a few times. This likely stems from a read error, as it lies one base from a far larger clone. The chain links TRDV2 to TRDJ1, with D perhaps TRDD3 (6 bases). The ends were cut back, 3 bases at V and 0 bases at J, with 13 bases in the middle. Per the germline V gene, CDR1 is GEAIGNYY and CDR2 is EKD. The CDR3 consists of 15 residues. As DNA, the CDR3 is TGTGCCTGTGACTCGTTGGGGGCGTACACCGATAAACTCATCTTT. Its protein is CACDSLGAYTDKLIF.

Within the sample, this clone is large. Distinct nucleotide sequences in the sample also encode this CDR3. The rearrangement joins TRDV2 to TRDJ1; the match to TRDD3 covers 12 bases. CDR1 and CDR2 (germline): GEAIGNYY, EKD. V dropped 0 bases and J dropped 4; count of bases not matched to a gene: 14. The length of the CDR3 is 19 residues. The CDR3 coding sequence is TGTGCCTGTGACACCTTATCGATACTGGGGGATACCGGGAGCGATAAACTCATCTTT. This encodes CACDTLSILGDTGSDKLIF.

This clone ranks as large. In the same sample, other DNA sequences code for this CDR3. The rearrangement joins TRDV2 to TRDJ1; 12 bases are shared with TRDD3. V trimming: 3 bases; J trimming: 0 bases; junction bases outside the gene matches: 7. The CDR3 runs to 17 residues. Per germline, CDR1 GEAIGNYY and CDR2 EKD. The CDR3 protein is CACDLLGDTGYTDKLIF. The CDR3 DNA reads as TGTGCCTGTGACCTGCTGGGGGATACGGGGTACACCGATAAACTCATCTTT.

Notes on this clone: A much larger clonotype is one base distant, so this may be a read error. Within the sample, other DNA sequences also encode this same CDR3. The chain recombines TRDV2 with TRDJ1; 10 bases map to TRDD3. Germline loops: CDR1 GEAIGNYY, CDR2 EKD. This CDR3 is built from 20 residues. The CDR3 region has the DNA TGCGCCTGTGACCTTTTACTGGGGGATCCAAACCCGAGGTACACCGATAAACTCATCTTT. It is translated as CACDLLLGDPNPRYTDKLIF.

By its share, this clone is large. In the same sample, other DNA sequences code for this CDR3. The chain uses TRDV2 and TRDJ1; the match to TRDD3 covers 8 bases. This CDR3 has 20 amino acids. In germline, CDR1 is GEAIGNYY, CDR2 EKD. With V trimmed by 4 bases and J by 0 bases, 21 bases remained unmatched. The CDR3 DNA reads TGTGCCTGTGAGCCACTTACTGGGGGCCGAACTGGGTTATACACCGATAAACTCATCTTT. Residues: CACEPLTGGRTGLYTDKLIF.

Worth noting for this clone: A far larger clone is one base from this, pointing to a likely read error. The identical CDR3 is also encoded by other nucleotide sequences in the sample. The chain carries TRDV2 and TRDJ1; 12 bases align to TRDD3. CDR1 and CDR2 (germline): GEAIGNYY, EKD. The CDR3 spans 18 residues. CDR3 loop: CACDTVSGGYGDTDKLIF. CDR3 nucleotides: TGTGCCTGCGACACCGTATCTGGGGGATACGGGGACACCGATAAACTCATCTTT.